This TCR beta chain was observed in a study of CD8 T cells in Susac syndrome. With random hexamers, reverse transcription was performed on about 0.5 to 1 ug of RNA. With immunoSEQ multiplex PCR, TCR beta CDR3 was amplified across 54 Vbeta and 13 Jbeta. TCRdb reprocessed the immunoSEQ multiplex PCR reads via MiXCR and lists one record per CDR3 protein. The table has 71,000 or so distinct CDR3 sequences, 96% seen once. V dropped 5 bases and J dropped 7 bases, with 18 bases sitting between them. The germline V gene encodes CDR1 SGHVS and CDR2 FQNEAQ. The CDR3 contains 15 residues. The rearrangement links TRBV7-8 to TRBJ2-1, with D tentatively TRBD1 (6 bases). Sequences were obtained from CD4+ T cells from PBMCs. This receptor was obtained from a human donor with multiple sclerosis. In DNA, the CDR3 is TGTGCCAGCAGCCGAGGCTGGGGGCCTAAAAATGAGCAGTTCTTC. This translates into CASSRGWGPKNEQFF.